Following are 25 T cell receptor beta chains from one sample sequenced in a study of T cells in Graves' hyperthyroidism and ophthalmopathy. Amplification yielded TCR beta CDR3 regions, with RNA transcripts as the source. HTBI primers were the set used in a first-round RT-PCR of the TCR CDR3. TCRdb redid the calling of the multiplex PCR reads with MiXCR, one entry per CDR3 protein. In the table there are 450,000 to 700,000 distinct CDR3 sequences, roughly 46% of which are singletons. Sequencing input: peripheral blood or thyroid tissue (not recorded which). The receptor set was obtained from a woman aged 18 to 35 with Graves' hyperthyroidism.

The CDR3 is CASSLSRASGSEQYF. DNA for the CDR3: TGTGCCAGCAGCTTATCCCGGGCTAGCGGGAGCGAGCAGTACTTC. The gene calls are TRBV7-2 and TRBJ2-7; 10 nucleotides agree with TRBD2. Trimming removed 2 bases from V and 6 bases from J; junction bases left unmatched: 7. There are 15 residues in the CDR3. Germline CDR1 SGHTA, CDR2 FQGNSA.

The V and J genes are TRBV24-1 and TRBJ2-1; 7 bases agree with TRBD2. The CDR3 length is 17 residues. After removal of 0 bases from V and 8 bases from J, the junction contained 12 bases not matched to a gene. Germline values: CDR1 KGHDR, CDR2 SFDVKD. The CDR3 nucleotides read TGTGCCACCAGTGATTTGCCGCGGCCGGGAGGTATGGATGAGCAGTTCTTC. Encoded protein: CATSDLPRPGGMDEQFF.

In its sample, this clonotype was seen a few times. The V gene is TRBV6-5, the J gene TRBJ2-2; 7 bases are a match to TRBD2. The J segment lost 1 base and the V segment lost 4 bases, leaving 12 bases of the junction unmatched. Germline CDR1 and CDR2: MNHEY and SVGAGI. The CDR3 spans 18 residues. CDR3 residues: CASSSYSQASGNTGELFF. The CDR3 bases are TGTGCCAGCAGTTCCTACTCCCAGGCTAGCGGGAACACCGGGGAGCTGTTTTTT.

The chain links TRBV15 to TRBJ2-5; no firm D call. The CDR3 spans 14 residues. CDR1 and CDR2 (germline): LNHNV, YYDKDF (reference sequence). V was clipped by 3 bases and J by 1 base, with 9 bases between them. In nucleotides, the CDR3 is TGTGCCACCAGCAGGGGCCAGCCCCAAGAGACCCAGTACTTC. Translation gives CATSRGQPQETQYF.

The chain employs TRBV24-1 and TRBJ2-2, with 7 nucleotides matching TRBD2. The CDR3 is 14 amino acids. The germline V gene has CDR1 KGHDR and CDR2 SFDVKD. The junction had 13 bases not matched to a gene; V was cut back by 12 bases and J by 7 bases. The CDR3 sequence is CAWSLFSGHGELFF. CDR3 in DNA: TGTGCCTGGAGTCTCTTTAGCGGGCACGGGGAGCTGTTTTTT.

This chain connects TRBV7-9 to TRBJ1-1, with D possibly TRBD1 on 6 matching bases. The V end lost 5 bases, the J end lost 0 bases, and 10 bases lay between the germline ends. The CDR3 length is 14 residues. The germline gives CDR1 SEHNR, CDR2 FQNEAQ (reference sequence). CDR3 in DNA: TGTGCCAGCAGCAGGGGGGTGATGAACACTGAAGCTTTCTTT. It is translated as CASSRGVMNTEAFF.

About this clonotype: One end of the junction does not line up with germline, which may come from a read error. The chain carries TRBV27 and TRBJ1-4, with TRBD1 identical over 7 bases. Germline CDR1 is MNHEY and CDR2 is SMNVEV (reference sequence). The length of the CDR3 is 13 residues. CDR3 amino acids: CTSGGTVNEKLFF. The CDR3, as DNA: TGTACCAGCGGCGGGACAGTTAATGAAAAACTGTTTTTT.

This clonotype was counted only a few times. The chain recombines TRBV7-9 with TRBJ1-1; D gene unclear. The CDR3 sequence is 16 residues long. CDR1 and CDR2 (germline): SEHNR, FQNEAQ (reference sequence). With 5 bases removed from V and 6 bases from J, the gap between germline ends came to 22 bases. As DNA, the CDR3 is TGTGCCAGCAGCCATCCGCCGGGAACCTTAGAGGCTGAAGCTTTCTTT. Its protein is CASSHPPGTLEAEAFF. The full variable domain, rest sourced from reference TRBV7-9 and TRBJ1-1, is DTGVSQNPRHKITKRGQNVTFRCDPISEHNRLYWYRQTLGQGPEFLTYFQNEAQLEKSRLLSDRFSAERPKGSFSTLEIQRTEQGDSAMYLCASSHPPGTLEAEAFFGQGTRLTVV.

Turning to this clonotype: The junction and the germline gene differ at one end; a read error may be behind it. The chain is built from TRBV7-2 and TRBJ2-7; a possible D gene is TRBD2 (6 bases). In germline, CDR1 is SGHTA, CDR2 FQGNSA. The CDR3 runs to 16 residues. The CDR3 DNA is TGTGCCAGCAGCTTATTGGGCGGGACTCGCTCCTACGGGCAGTACTTC. Protein product: CASSLLGGTRSYGQYF.

This clonotype was counted at least ten times. The chain uses TRBV7-9 and TRBJ1-1; D gene ambiguous. V lost 4 bases and J lost 5, with 5 bases in between. Germline V gene lookup returns CDR1 SEHNR and CDR2 FQNEAQ (reference sequence). This CDR3 spans 11 amino acids. The CDR3, as DNA: TGTGCCAGCAGCTACAGTACTGAAGCTTTCTTT. This gives the protein CASSYSTEAFF.

The sample holds many counts of this clonotype. The rearrangement uses TRBV7-6 and TRBJ2-2; no firm D call. The CDR3 covers 15 residues. Germline lookup yields CDR1 SGHVS and CDR2 FNYEAQ. Trimming stripped 5 bases from V and 3 bases from J, with 13 bases between. CDR3 sequence (DNA): TGTGCCAGCAGCACTACCACTTGGTACACCGGGGAGCTGTTTTTT. Its translation: CASSTTTWYTGELFF. Looking up the rest from reference TRBV7-6 and TRBJ2-2 gives the full variable domain: GAGVSQSPRYKVTKRGQDVALRCDPISGHVSLYWYRQALGQGPEFLTYFNYEAQQDKSGLPNDRFSAERPEGSISTLTIQRTEQRDSAMYRCASSTTTWYTGELFFGEGSRLTVL.

In its sample, this clonotype was seen a few times. V usage is TRBV6-5 and J usage is TRBJ2-2; tentatively, D is TRBD2 (6 bases). The V end lost 5 bases, the J end lost 5 bases, and 15 bases lay between the germline ends. The CDR3 has 15 amino acids. Germline CDR1 is MNHEY and CDR2 is SVGAGI. CDR3 region: CASSTVRDGTGELFF. As DNA, the CDR3 is TGTGCCAGCAGTACGGTGCGGGATGGAACCGGGGAGCTGTTTTTT.

In its sample, this clonotype was seen many times. The chain employs TRBV3-1 and TRBJ2-7, with TRBD2 identical over 7 bases. V shed 4 bases, J shed 5 bases, and the junction held 11 bases outside the gene matches. The CDR3 is 15 residues long. CDR1 and CDR2 (germline): LGHDT, YNNKEL (reference sequence). This CDR3 is CASSPMAGAFNEQYF. The CDR3 nucleotides are TGTGCCAGCAGCCCCATGGCGGGAGCTTTCAACGAGCAGTACTTC.

The genes are TRBV19 and TRBJ1-1, with 8 bases matching TRBD1. Germline V CDR1 and CDR2: LNHDA, SQIVND (reference sequence). The CDR3 is made up of 15 amino acids. Germline trimming cut 8 bases from V and 6 bases from J; bases unmatched to any gene: 14. This CDR3 is CASSTGVFVRAEAFF. CDR3 bases: TGTGCCAGTTCGACAGGGGTATTCGTTAGGGCTGAAGCTTTCTTT.

This clonotype was seen repeatedly, ten times or more. The chain is built from TRBV18 and TRBJ2-5, with TRBD2 as a possible D gene (5 bases). Germline V gene sequence: CDR1 KGHSH, CDR2 LQKENI. This CDR3 comprises 11 residues. V gave up 6 bases and J gave up 4 bases, with 6 bases separating them. The CDR3 DNA reads as TGTGCCAGCTCCACTAGAGAGACCCAGTACTTC. This codes for CASSTRETQYF.

This clonotype was observed many times. V usage is TRBV10-3 and J usage is TRBJ1-1; 9 nucleotides line up with TRBD1. The germline CDR1 and CDR2 sequences are ENHRY and SYGVKD. The CDR3 consists of 13 residues. With 7 bases clipped from V and 6 bases from J, the junction kept 6 bases outside the gene matches. CDR3 region: CAITRDRASEAFF. The CDR3 bases are TGTGCCATCACCCGGGACAGGGCCTCTGAAGCTTTCTTT.

This clonotype was seen ten or more times. V is TRBV19 and J is TRBJ1-2; D unclear. CDR1 and CDR2 (germline): LNHDA, SQIVND (reference sequence). This CDR3 contains 12 residues. The ends were cut back, 8 bases at V and 7 bases at J, with 14 bases in the middle. This CDR3 reads CASSPRMGGYTF. The CDR3 DNA reads TGTGCCAGTTCCCCGCGTATGGGTGGCTACACCTTC. Variable domain in full (rest from reference TRBV19 and TRBJ1-2): DGGITQSPKYLFRKEGQNVTLSCEQNLNHDAMYWYRQDPGQGLRLIYYSQIVNDFQKGDIAEGYSVSREKKESFPLTVTSAQKNPTAFYLCASSPRMGGYTFGSGTRLTVV.

This rearrangement joins TRBV7-2 to TRBJ2-5; D is unclear. Trimming shortened V by 8 bases and J by 0 bases, and 13 bases separated the two germline ends. In germline, CDR1 is SGHTA, CDR2 FQGNSA. The CDR3 loop spans 14 amino acids. In DNA form, the CDR3 reads TGTGCCAGCTCACCCTTAGACAACCAAGAGACCCAGTACTTC. It is translated as CASSPLDNQETQYF.

In the case of this clonotype: It is likely a read error, because the conserved phenylalanine at the end of the CDR3 is missing. The CDR3: CAISESLEQGDRDGYTEAFS. The CDR3 DNA is TGTGCCATCAGCGAAAGCCTAGAGCAGGGGGATAGGGATGGCTACACTGAAGCTTTCTCT. The rearrangement links TRBV10-3 to TRBJ1-1, with 7 nucleotides matching TRBD1. Germline values: CDR1 ENHRY, CDR2 SYGVKD. The CDR3 totals 20 residues. J lost 3 bases, V lost 6 bases, and 25 bases had no gene match.

This clonotype was seen many times. This sequence joins TRBV2 and TRBJ2-7; D is possibly TRBD2 (5 bases). V lost 0 bases and J 6 bases, leaving 15 bases between the germline ends. Germline V gives CDR1 SNHLY, CDR2 FYNNEI. This CDR3 has 15 amino acids. CDR3 sequence reads: CASSEARGSWPEQYF. CDR3 nucleotides: TGTGCCAGCAGTGAAGCGAGAGGGTCTTGGCCCGAGCAGTACTTC.

In this sample, this clonotype turned up many times. The chain employs TRBV6-1 and TRBJ1-6, with unresolved D. The V gene lost 1 base and the J gene lost 0 bases, with 4 bases spanning the gap. The CDR3 covers 15 residues. Germline V lookup: CDR1 MNHNS, CDR2 SASEGT. CDR3 sequence: CASSEGDSYNSPLHF. The CDR3 DNA sequence: TGTGCCAGCAGTGAAGGGGACTCCTATAATTCACCCCTCCACTTT.

This clonotype appeared many times. The J gene is TRBJ1-1, the V gene TRBV19, with 7 bases matching TRBD1. This CDR3 is built from 14 residues. The J segment lost 1 base and the V segment lost 7 bases, leaving 6 bases of the junction unmatched. Germline V lookup: CDR1 LNHDA, CDR2 SQIVND (reference sequence). The CDR3 region has the DNA TGTGCCAGTATTCGGGACAGAGAGAACACTGAAGCTTTCTTT. Its protein product is CASIRDRENTEAFF. Based on the CDR3 plus reference TRBV19 and TRBJ1-1, the full variable domain is DGGITQSPKYLFRKEGQNVTLSCEQNLNHDAMYWYRQDPGQGLRLIYYSQIVNDFQKGDIAEGYSVSREKKESFPLTVTSAQKNPTAFYLCASIRDRENTEAFFGQGTRLTVV.

V is TRBV10-3 and J is TRBJ2-7; 12 positions match TRBD2. This CDR3 is 15 amino acids long. Germline trimming cut 6 bases from V and 7 bases from J; bases unmatched to any gene: 10. Germline V gene sequence: CDR1 ENHRY, CDR2 SYGVKD. CDR3 in DNA: TGTGCCATCAGGGACCCTAGCGGGAGGGCGTTAGAGCAGTACTTC. Translating it yields CAIRDPSGRALEQYF.

This clonotype was observed once. The rearrangement uses TRBV29-1 and TRBJ1-5; TRBD1 might be the D (5 bases). The V and J ends lost 2 bases and 11 bases respectively, with 16 bases between them. The CDR3 length is 13 residues. Germline CDR1 SQVTM, CDR2 ANQGSEA. CDR3 sequence reads: CSVERVGGETQHF. DNA for the CDR3: TGCAGCGTTGAAAGGGTTGGGGGAGAGACCCAGCATTTT.

The V and J genes are TRBV7-2 and TRBJ2-4; D uncertain. The CDR3 is 14 residues long. The germline V gene has CDR1 SGHTA and CDR2 FQGNSA. The V and J ends lost 4 bases and 1 base respectively, with 8 bases between them. CDR3: CASSSGWAKNIQYF. The CDR3 bases are TGTGCCAGCAGCTCGGGTTGGGCCAAAAACATTCAGTACTTC.